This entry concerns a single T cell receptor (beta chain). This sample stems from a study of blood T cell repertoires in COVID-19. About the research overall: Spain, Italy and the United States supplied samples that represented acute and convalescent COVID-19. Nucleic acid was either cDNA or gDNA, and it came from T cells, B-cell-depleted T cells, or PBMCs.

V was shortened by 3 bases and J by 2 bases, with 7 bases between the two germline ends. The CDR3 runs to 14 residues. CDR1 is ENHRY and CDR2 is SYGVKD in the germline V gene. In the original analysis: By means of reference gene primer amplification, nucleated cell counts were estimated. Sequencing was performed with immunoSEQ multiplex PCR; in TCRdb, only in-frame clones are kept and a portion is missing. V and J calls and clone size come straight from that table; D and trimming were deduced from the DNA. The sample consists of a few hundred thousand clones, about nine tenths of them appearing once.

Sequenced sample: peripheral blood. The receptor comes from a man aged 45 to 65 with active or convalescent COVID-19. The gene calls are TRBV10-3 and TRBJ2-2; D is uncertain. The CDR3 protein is CAISDQANTGELFF. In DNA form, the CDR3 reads TGTGCCATCAGTGACCAGGCTAACACCGGGGAGCTGTTTTTT.